A selection of T cell receptor beta chains follows, all from one sample in a study of blood T cell repertoires in COVID-19. Measured with immunoSEQ multiplex PCR; TCRdb has only the in-frame clones, and not every one. This table holds approximately 400,000 clones, about four fifths found once. Source material: PBMCs or T cells enriched from blood (not recorded which). Receptors were obtained from a woman between 50 and 59 years old who had recovered from COVID-19. Both conserved end residues are part of each CDR3. D genes are given only for firm matches. Not every row has a clone size; where given, it reads once, few, many or a size class.

j_call v_call d_call cdr3_length clone_size cdr3_aa cdr3_nt
TRBJ1-2 TRBV4-3 - 15 - CASSQRTGTYYGYTF TGCGCCAGCAGCCAAAGAACCGGGACTTACTATGGCTACACCTTC
TRBJ1-2 TRBV12-3/TRBV12-4 - 13 - CASTPAGASGYTF TGTGCCAGCACCCCCGCGGGGGCAAGTGGCTACACCTTC
TRBJ1-6 TRBV6-2/TRBV6-3 - 16 - CASSYSLQGFNSPLHF TGTGCCAGCAGTTACTCTTTGCAGGGGTTCAATTCACCCCTCCACTTT
TRBJ1-3 TRBV19 - 16 few CASSSPRGNSGNTIYF TGTGCCAGTAGTTCACCACGGGGAAACTCTGGAAACACCATATATTTT
TRBJ2-7 TRBV3-1/TRBV3-2 TRBD2 17 - CASSQVNSGSVSYEQYF TGTGCCAGCAGCCAAGTAAATAGCGGGAGTGTCTCCTACGAGCAGTACTTC
TRBJ1-5 TRBV5-1 TRBD1 14 - CASSWGQGEQPQHF TGCGCCAGCAGCTGGGGACAGGGTGAACAGCCCCAGCATTTT
TRBJ2-1 TRBV14 - 15 - CASSPSLYPYNEQFF TGTGCCAGCAGCCCCAGTTTGTATCCCTACAATGAGCAGTTCTTC
TRBJ1-1 TRBV19 TRBD1 15 - CASSHPQGAVAEAFF TGTGCCAGTAGTCATCCCCAGGGGGCAGTCGCTGAAGCTTTCTTT
TRBJ1-1 TRBV5-4 TRBD1 14 - CASSFDTGVRGAFF TGTGCCAGCAGCTTCGACACAGGGGTTCGAGGGGCTTTCTTT
TRBJ2-5 TRBV14 TRBD1 16 - CASSPYQGAPGETQYF TGTGCCAGCAGCCCCTACCAGGGGGCCCCGGGAGAGACCCAGTACTTC
TRBJ1-2 TRBV2 - 15 - CASSDGQGQSYGYTF TGTGCCAGCAGTGACGGGCAGGGCCAGAGCTATGGCTACACCTTC
TRBJ1-5 TRBV5-8 TRBD1 15 - CASSHDRGGNQPQHF TGTGCCAGCAGTCACGACAGGGGAGGCAATCAGCCCCAGCATTTT
TRBJ1-3 TRBV13 TRBD1 15 few CASSQTGWSGNTIYF TGTGCCAGCAGCCAGACAGGGTGGTCTGGAAACACCATATATTTT
TRBJ1-6 TRBV4-3 - 16 - CASSQEVGVANSPLHF TGCGCCAGCAGCCAAGAAGTAGGGGTGGCTAATTCACCCCTCCACTTT
TRBJ2-5 TRBV29-1 - 14 - CSVLLGSAQETQYF TGCAGCGTTCTACTCGGTAGCGCGCAAGAGACCCAGTACTTC
TRBJ1-5 TRBV4-2 - 14 few CASSQDGGNQPQHF TGTGCCAGCAGCCAAGACGGGGGGAATCAGCCCCAGCATTTT
TRBJ1-2 TRBV30 - 12 - CAWSAQGYGYTF TGTGCCTGGAGTGCTCAGGGATATGGCTACACCTTC
TRBJ2-3 TRBV5-4 TRBD1 14 - CASSLNRGTDTQYF TGTGCCAGCAGCTTGAACAGGGGAACAGATACGCAGTATTTT
TRBJ1-5 TRBV11-2 TRBD1 15 - CASSQGQGTKQPQHF TGTGCCAGCAGCCAGGGACAGGGTACGAAGCAGCCCCAGCATTTT
TRBJ2-5 TRBV11-2 TRBD2 15 - CASSPAGDATETQYF TGTGCCAGCAGCCCAGCGGGAGATGCAACAGAGACCCAGTACTTC
TRBJ2-5 TRBV7-2 - 14 - CASSPRRARETQYF TGTGCCAGCAGCCCCCGTAGGGCCCGGGAAACCCAGTACTTC
TRBJ1-2 TRBV29-1 - 12 few CSVDTGIYGYTF TGCAGCGTTGATACAGGGATCTATGGCTACACCTTC
TRBJ2-3 TRBV2 TRBD2 14 - CASDFTSGSHTQYF TGTGCCAGCGATTTCACTAGCGGGAGCCATACGCAGTATTTT
TRBJ1-5 TRBV2 TRBD1 15 - CASTGGQGYNQPQHF TGTGCCAGCACCGGGGGACAGGGCTACAATCAGCCCCAGCATTTT
TRBJ1-1 TRBV6-2/TRBV6-3 - 14 - CASSYGQGNTEAFF TGTGCCAGCAGTTATGGGCAGGGGAACACTGAAGCTTTCTTT
TRBJ1-2 TRBV6-6 - 12 - CASMEGSYGYTF TGTGCCAGCATGGAGGGTTCCTATGGCTACACCTTC
TRBJ1-5 TRBV6-2/TRBV6-3 - 14 - CASSYGVQGQPQHF TGTGCCAGCAGTTACGGGGTGCAGGGTCAGCCCCAGCATTTT
TRBJ1-1 TRBV30 - 13 - CAWSVYSNTEAFF TGTGCCTGGAGTGTTTATTCGAACACTGAAGCTTTCTTT
TRBJ2-1 TRBV27 - 15 - CASSPLPGVGGEQFF TGTGCCAGCAGTCCTCTACCGGGAGTGGGAGGAGAGCAGTTCTTC
TRBJ1-5 TRBV7-9 TRBD1 16 - CASSLGDRGRNQPQHF TGTGCCAGCAGCTTAGGGGACAGGGGTCGGAATCAGCCCCAGCATTTT
TRBJ1-5 TRBV3-1/TRBV3-2 TRBD1 13 - CASSDRENQPQHF TGTGCCAGCAGTGACAGGGAAAATCAGCCCCAGCATTTT
TRBJ1-1 TRBV7-2 TRBD1 15 - CASSSRTGLNTEAFF TGTGCCAGCAGCTCACGGACAGGATTAAACACTGAAGCTTTCTTT
TRBJ2-7 TRBV6-2/TRBV6-3 TRBD1 13 - CASSPGTGGEQYF TGTGCCAGCAGTCCGGGGACAGGCGGCGAGCAGTACTTC
TRBJ1-1 TRBV6-5 - 14 - CASSYSNLVRRAFF TGTGCCAGCAGTTACTCGAACTTGGTCCGGAGGGCTTTCTTT
TRBJ2-1 TRBV30 TRBD2 15 - CAWSGAAGGYNEQFF TGTGCCTGGAGTGGGGCGGCGGGGGGCTACAATGAGCAGTTCTTC
TRBJ2-7 TRBV9 TRBD2 14 once CASTPGLGEYEQYF TGTGCCAGCACCCCGGGACTAGGGGAATACGAGCAGTACTTC
TRBJ1-5 TRBV2 - 15 - CASSMSRATNQPQHF TGTGCCAGCAGTATGAGCAGGGCTACTAATCAGCCCCAGCATTTT
TRBJ2-7 TRBV21-1 - 13 - CASSSMAREEQYF TGTGCCAGCAGCTCCATGGCTCGTGAAGAGCAGTACTTC
TRBJ2-7 TRBV27 TRBD2 13 - CASSLWGGNEQYF TGTGCCAGCAGTTTATGGGGGGGGAACGAGCAGTACTTC
TRBJ1-1 TRBV30 TRBD1 15 few CAWRGTGDPRSEAFF TGTGCCTGGAGGGGTACAGGGGATCCGAGGTCTGAAGCTTTCTTT
TRBJ2-1 TRBV6-6 TRBD1 15 - CASRPGTGIFNEQFF TGTGCCAGCAGACCCGGGACAGGGATCTTCAATGAGCAGTTCTTC
TRBJ2-2 TRBV12-1 - 15 - CASSPGTGDYGELFF TGTGCCAGCAGCCCCGGGACTGGAGATTACGGGGAGCTGTTTTTT
TRBJ1-3 TRBV4-3 - 15 - CASSQDYSLGNTIYF TGCGCCAGCAGCCAAGACTACTCCCTTGGAAACACCATATATTTT
TRBJ2-7 TRBV5-1 TRBD1 14 - CASSPGQDSYEQYF TGCGCCAGCAGCCCGGGACAGGACTCCTACGAGCAGTACTTC
TRBJ1-2 TRBV5-5 TRBD1 19 - CASSGPQGTSTVANYGYTF TGTGCCAGCAGCGGCCCACAGGGGACCTCGACGGTAGCTAACTATGGCTACACCTTC
TRBJ1-2 TRBV20-1 - 11 - CSARVSDLSSF TGCAGTGCTAGAGTGTCGGACTTGTCGTCCTTC
TRBJ2-5 TRBV6-6 TRBD2 16 once CASSLGLAGSQETQYF TGTGCCAGCAGTCTGGGACTAGCGGGGAGCCAAGAGACCCAGTACTTC
TRBJ1-5 TRBV28 TRBD1 14 - CASSPDRAHQPQHF TGTGCCAGCAGTCCTGACAGGGCACATCAGCCCCAGCATTTT
TRBJ1-6 TRBV27 - 15 - CASSLSQGPNSPLHF TGTGCCAGCAGTTTATCACAGGGCCCTAATTCACCCCTCCACTTT
TRBJ1-2 TRBV15 - 16 once CATSRDPTATNYGYTF TGTGCCACCAGCAGAGACCCGACAGCTACTAACTATGGCTACACCTTC
TRBJ2-3 TRBV7-3 - 15 - CASSFWRRGTDTQYF TGTGCCAGCAGTTTTTGGAGGAGGGGCACAGATACGCAGTATTTT
TRBJ1-6 TRBV28 TRBD1 13 - CATTGTVNSPLHF TGTGCCACTACCGGGACAGTAAATTCACCCCTCCACTTT
TRBJ1-1 TRBV12-3/TRBV12-4 TRBD1 13 - CASKPGQGLEAFF TGTGCCAGCAAACCGGGACAGGGTTTAGAAGCTTTCTTT
TRBJ2-7 TRBV4-1 - 16 - CASSLETGSGLGCWYF TGCGCCAGCAGCCTTGAGACAGGTTCTGGGCTTGGGTGTTGGTACTTC
TRBJ2-1 TRBV5-4 TRBD2 15 - CASSTAGVSYNEQFF TGTGCCAGCAGCACAGCGGGAGTTTCCTACAATGAGCAGTTCTTC
TRBJ1-2 TRBV18 TRBD1 17 - CASSLGYPGQRKDGYTF TGTGCCAGCTCACTAGGATATCCGGGACAGAGAAAGGATGGCTACACCTTC
TRBJ1-3 TRBV13 TRBD1 14 - CASSLQGEGNTIYF TGTGCCAGCAGCTTACAGGGGGAAGGAAACACCATATATTTT
TRBJ1-1 TRBV5-4 TRBD1 15 - CASSSIQGADTEAFF TGTGCCAGCAGCTCAATACAGGGGGCTGACACTGAAGCTTTCTTT
TRBJ2-7 TRBV6-2/TRBV6-3 - 12 few CASSPPGREQYF TGTGCCAGCAGTCCGCCGGGAAGAGAGCAGTACTTC